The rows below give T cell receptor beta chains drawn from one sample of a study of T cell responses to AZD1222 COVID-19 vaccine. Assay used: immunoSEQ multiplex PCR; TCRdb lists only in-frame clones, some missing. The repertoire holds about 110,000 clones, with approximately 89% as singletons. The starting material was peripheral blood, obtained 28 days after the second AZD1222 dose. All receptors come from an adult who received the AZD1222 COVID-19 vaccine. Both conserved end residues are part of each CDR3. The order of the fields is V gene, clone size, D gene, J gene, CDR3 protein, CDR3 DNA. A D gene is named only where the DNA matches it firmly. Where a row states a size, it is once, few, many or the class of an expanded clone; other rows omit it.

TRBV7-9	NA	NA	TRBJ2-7	CASSLSQGYEQYF	TGTGCCAGCAGCTTATCGCAGGGCTACGAGCAGTACTTC
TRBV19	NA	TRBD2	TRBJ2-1	CASSIFLAGNEQFF	TGTGCCAGTAGTATATTCCTAGCGGGGAATGAGCAGTTCTTC
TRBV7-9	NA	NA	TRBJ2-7	CASSFGGEAYEQYF	TGTGCCAGCAGCTTCGGGGGAGAGGCCTACGAGCAGTACTTC
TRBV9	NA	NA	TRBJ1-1	CASSVALGNTEAFF	TGTGCCAGCAGCGTAGCTTTAGGGAACACTGAAGCTTTCTTT
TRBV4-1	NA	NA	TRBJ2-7	CASSQDNRQGKREQYF	TGCGCCAGCAGCCAAGATAATCGGCAGGGGAAGAGGGAGCAGTACTTC
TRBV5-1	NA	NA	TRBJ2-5	CASSPGPNQETQYF	TGCGCCAGCAGCCCGGGACCCAACCAAGAGACCCAGTACTTC
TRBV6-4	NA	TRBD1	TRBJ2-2	CASSDGTGDNGELFF	TGTGCCAGCAGTGACGGGACAGGGGATAACGGGGAGCTGTTTTTT
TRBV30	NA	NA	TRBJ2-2	CAWSVVFNTGELFF	TGTGCCTGGAGTGTGGTGTTTAACACCGGGGAGCTGTTTTTT
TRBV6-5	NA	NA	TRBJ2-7	CASTRARSYEQYF	TGTGCCAGTACAAGGGCTCGGTCCTACGAGCAGTACTTC
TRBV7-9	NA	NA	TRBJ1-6	CASSLVALNSPLHF	TGTGCCAGCAGCTTAGTGGCCCTAAATTCACCCCTCCACTTT
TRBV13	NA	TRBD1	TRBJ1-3	CASSLDRAPGNTIYF	TGTGCCAGCAGCCTGGACAGGGCTCCCGGAAACACCATATATTTT
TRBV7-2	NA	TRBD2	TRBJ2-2	CASSPAGGMRAGELFF	TGTGCCAGCAGCCCCGCGGGGGGGATGAGGGCCGGGGAGCTGTTTTTT
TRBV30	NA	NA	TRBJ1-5	CAWSEDSNQPQHF	TGTGCCTGGAGTGAAGATAGCAATCAGCCCCAGCATTTT
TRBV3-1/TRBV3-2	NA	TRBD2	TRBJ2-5	CASSQDWRGQETQYF	TGTGCCAGCAGCCAAGATTGGCGGGGGCAAGAGACCCAGTACTTC
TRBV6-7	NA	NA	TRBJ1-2	CASRARRTNGYTF	TGTGCCAGCAGGGCTAGACGTACTAATGGCTACACCTTC
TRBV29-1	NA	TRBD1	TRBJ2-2	CSATGGTGRRGFAGELFF	TGCAGCGCAACCGGCGGGACAGGGAGGAGAGGATTTGCTGGGGAGCTGTTTTTT
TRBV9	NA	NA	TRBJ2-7	CASSGYGFDEQYF	TGTGCCAGCAGCGGCTACGGGTTCGACGAGCAGTACTTC
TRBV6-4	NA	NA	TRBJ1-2	CASSDSTGSYTF	TGTGCCAGCAGTGACTCGACAGGTAGCTACACCTTC
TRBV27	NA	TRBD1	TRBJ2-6	CASSPRQGAGANVLTF	TGTGCCAGCAGTCCCCGACAGGGGGCTGGGGCCAACGTCCTGACTTTC
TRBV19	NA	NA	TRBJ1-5	CASSIPGQLRNQPQHF	TGTGCCAGTAGTATTCCAGGACAGTTGAGGAATCAGCCCCAGCATTTT
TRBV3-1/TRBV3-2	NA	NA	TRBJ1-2	CASSQDKGEVGNYGYTF	TGTGCCAGCAGCCAAGATAAGGGTGAAGTAGGAAACTATGGCTACACCTTC
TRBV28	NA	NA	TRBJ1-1	CANSQVGSEAFF	TGTGCCAACTCGCAGGTTGGCTCTGAAGCTTTCTTT
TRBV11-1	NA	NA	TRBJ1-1	CASSHPGATEAFF	TGTGCCAGCAGTCACCCAGGGGCGACTGAAGCTTTCTTT
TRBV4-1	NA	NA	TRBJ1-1	CASSQVGSIRDTEAFF	TGCGCCAGCAGCCAAGTTGGAAGTATCAGGGACACTGAAGCTTTCTTT
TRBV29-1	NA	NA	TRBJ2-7	CSVEITPRGRGSYEQYF	TGCAGCGTTGAGATTACCCCTAGGGGGAGAGGGTCCTACGAGCAGTACTTC
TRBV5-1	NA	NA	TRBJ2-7	CASSLPGYSSYEQYF	TGCGCCAGCAGCTTGCCGGGTTATAGCTCCTACGAGCAGTACTTC
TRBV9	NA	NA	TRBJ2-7	CASSPRTAYPYEQYF	TGTGCCAGCAGCCCCCGGACAGCCTACCCCTACGAGCAGTACTTC
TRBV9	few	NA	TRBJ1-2	CASSVVAGGYGYTF	TGTGCCAGCAGCGTAGTGGCGGGGGGATATGGCTACACCTTC